This T cell receptor (beta chain) is from a study of OX40 agonist ivuxolimab in advanced cancers. Study as a whole: Patient treatment consisted of intravenous ivuxolimab administration every 2 weeks at 0.01 to 10 mg/kg. Recorded diagnoses for dose-escalation patients were hepatocellular carcinoma, melanoma, renal cell or head and neck cancer.

This clone was found once. Its specificity is unknown. Germline CDR1 SGHTA, CDR2 FQGNSA. V gave up 2 bases and J gave up 1 base, with 8 bases separating them. The CDR3 totals 14 residues. The method was immunoSEQ multiplex PCR; TCRdb's version includes in-frame clones alone and lacks a portion of them. The table shows about 92,000 clones, with approximately 90% occurring only once. General study findings and limits: The study found that CD8+ T cells averaged more expanded clones than CD4+.

The V gene is TRBV7-2, the J gene TRBJ2-5; D uncertain. Here the sequenced sample was CD4+ or CD8+ T cells sorted from blood, taken in a trial of the OX40 agonist ivuxolimab. The clonotype comes from an adult with an advanced solid tumor such as melanoma, head and neck, liver or kidney cancer. The CDR3 nucleotides read TGTGCCAGCAGCTTATCGGCAGTCCAAGAGACCCAGTACTTC. This codes for CASSLSAVQETQYF. Supplemented by reference TRBV7-2 and TRBJ2-5, the full variable domain reads GAGVSQSPSNKVTEKGKDVELRCDPISGHTALYWYRQSLGQGLEFLIYFQGNSAPDKSGLPSDRFSAERTGGSVSTLTIQRTQQEDSAVYLCASSLSAVQETQYFGPGTRLLVL.